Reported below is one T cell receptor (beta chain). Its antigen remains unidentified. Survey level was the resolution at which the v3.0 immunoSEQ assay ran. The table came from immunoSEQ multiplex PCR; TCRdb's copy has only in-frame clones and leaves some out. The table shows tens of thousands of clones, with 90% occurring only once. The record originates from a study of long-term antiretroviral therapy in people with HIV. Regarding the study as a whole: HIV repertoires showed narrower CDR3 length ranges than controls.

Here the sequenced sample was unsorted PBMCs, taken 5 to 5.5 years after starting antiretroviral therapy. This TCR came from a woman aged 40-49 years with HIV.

As DNA, the CDR3 is TGTGCCAGCAGTACAGGGGGAAATTCACCCCTCCACTTT. Translating it yields CASSTGGNSPLHF. The rearrangement joins TRBV6-5 to TRBJ1-6; TRBD1 agrees at 8 bases. CDR3 size: 13 residues. Germline assignment: CDR1 MNHEY and CDR2 SVGAGI. Trimming at V came to 5 bases and at J to 7 bases, leaving 1 base not matched to a gene.